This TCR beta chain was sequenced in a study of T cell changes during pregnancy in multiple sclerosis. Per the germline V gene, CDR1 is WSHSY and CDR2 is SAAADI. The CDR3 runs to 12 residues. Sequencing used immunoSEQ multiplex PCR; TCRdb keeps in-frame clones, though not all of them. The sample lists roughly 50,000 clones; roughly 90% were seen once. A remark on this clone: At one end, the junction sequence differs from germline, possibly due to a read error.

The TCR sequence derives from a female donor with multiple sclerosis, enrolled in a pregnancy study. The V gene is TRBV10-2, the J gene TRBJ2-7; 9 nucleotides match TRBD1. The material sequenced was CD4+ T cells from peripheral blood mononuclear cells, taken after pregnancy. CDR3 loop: CASSEINDRGNF. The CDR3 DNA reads TGCGCCAGCAGTGAGATTAACGACAGGGGGAACTTC.